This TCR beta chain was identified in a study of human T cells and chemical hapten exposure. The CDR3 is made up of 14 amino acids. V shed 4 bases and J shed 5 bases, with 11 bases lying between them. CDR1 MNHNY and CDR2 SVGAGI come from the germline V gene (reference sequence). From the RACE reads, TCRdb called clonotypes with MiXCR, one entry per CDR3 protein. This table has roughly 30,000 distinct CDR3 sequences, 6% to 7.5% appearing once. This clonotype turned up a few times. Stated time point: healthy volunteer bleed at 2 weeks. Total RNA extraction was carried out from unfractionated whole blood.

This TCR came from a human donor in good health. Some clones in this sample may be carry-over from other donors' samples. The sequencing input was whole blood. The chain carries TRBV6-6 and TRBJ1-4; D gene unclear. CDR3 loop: CASSSQESNEKLFF. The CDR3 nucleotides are TGTGCCAGCAGTTCTCAGGAGTCAAATGAAAAACTGTTTTTT.